This T cell receptor beta chain was obtained from a study of CD8 T cells in ankylosing spondylitis. Regarding the study as a whole: Ankylosing spondylitis blood seemed to carry a telltale TCR beta motif made of about 8 highly homologous variants. Reactive arthritis synovial fluid and blood were previously reported to contain some motif variants.

Deletions cut 0 bases from V and 3 bases from J, with 9 bases between. The CDR3 contains 15 residues. Germline CDR1 is LGHNA and CDR2 is YSLEER. Generation of TCR beta libraries employed quantitative 5'-RACE incorporating molecular barcodes. TCRdb called the 5' RACE reads again in MiXCR, with one record for every CDR3 protein. Of 100,000 to 150,000 distinct CDR3 sequences detected, 15% to 20% appear once; the ten largest clones hold roughly a third. As for this clonotype: Antigen: not known.

Specimen: blood, either unsorted or a sorted T cell fraction (not recorded which). This sequence originates from a male donor with ankylosing spondylitis. The chain employs TRBV4-3 and TRBJ1-5; D possibly corresponds to TRBD1 (5 bases). CDR3 residues: CASSQEDTANQPQHF. The DNA for the CDR3 is TGCGCCAGCAGCCAAGAGGACACGGCCAATCAGCCCCAGCATTTT.